This T cell receptor beta chain was sequenced in a study of blood T cell repertoires in COVID-19. Study-level background: PBMCs, B-cell-depleted T cells, or T cells were the source of the cDNA or gDNA that made up the material.

The V and J ends lost 2 bases and 6 bases respectively, with 11 bases between them. The CDR3 loop spans 13 amino acids. Per the germline V gene, CDR1 is MNHEY and CDR2 is SMNVEV (reference sequence). Authors' analysis steps: Reference gene primers were amplified, and this amplification served to estimate nucleated cell counts. Method: immunoSEQ multiplex PCR; TCRdb's copy keeps in-frame clones and lacks some. The V and J calls and clone size come from that table; D and trimming were worked out from the DNA. The sample holds about 190,000 clones, roughly 78% seen once. The TCR originated in a woman older than 75 with active or convalescent COVID-19. The chain joins TRBV27 to TRBJ2-7, with TRBD1 as a possible D gene (6 bases). The sequencing sample was made of peripheral blood. CDR3 sequence reads: CASSLQGFGEQYF. CDR3 sequence (DNA): TGTGCCAGCAGTTTACAGGGGTTTGGCGAGCAGTACTTC.